The 7 T cell receptor beta chains below all came from one sample that was sequenced in a study of blood T cell repertoires in COVID-19. Clones were read by immunoSEQ multiplex PCR, and TCRdb kept only the in-frame ones, dropping some. The sample holds about 140,000 clones, more than 60% seen once. Material: peripheral blood. These receptors were taken from a woman in her sixties or seventies with acute or convalescent COVID-19.

This clone was detected a few times. This chain links TRBV3-1 (or the pseudogene TRBV3-2) with TRBJ1-5; 7 nucleotides line up with TRBD1. Per germline, CDR1 LGHDT and CDR2 YNNKEL (reference sequence). V lost 1 base, J lost 2 bases, and 5 bases stayed unmatched. The CDR3 runs to 16 residues. Here the CDR3 reads CASSQVRQGGNQPQHF. Here the CDR3 DNA reads TGTGCCAGCAGCCAAGTTCGACAGGGAGGCAATCAGCCCCAGCATTTT.

V gene TRBV5-6 combines with J gene TRBJ2-7; no reliable D call. V was shortened by 1 base and J by 3 bases, with 2 bases between the two germline ends. There are 11 residues in the CDR3. Germline assignment: CDR1 SGHDT and CDR2 YYEEEE. The CDR3 coding sequence is TGTGCCAGCAGCTTGCGCTACGAGCAGTACTTC. Its translation: CASSLRYEQYF.

V usage is TRBV28 and J usage is TRBJ1-2; 8 nucleotides align to TRBD1. The CDR3 covers 14 residues. CDR1 is MDHEN and CDR2 is SYDVKM in the germline V gene. The junction had 7 bases not matched to a gene; V was cut back by 7 bases and J by 3 bases. As DNA, the CDR3 is TGTGCCAGCACCGTGGACAGGGTCGACTATGGCTACACCTTC. The encoded protein is CASTVDRVDYGYTF.

This chain uses TRBV19 with TRBJ2-5, with TRBD2 matching 10 bases. The germline CDR1 and CDR2 sequences are LNHDA and SQIVND (reference sequence). This CDR3 has 15 residues. J gave up 5 bases and V 6 bases, and 9 bases lay outside the gene matches. CDR3 bases: TGTGCCAGTAGCACCAGACAGGGACTAGCGGAGACCCAGTACTTC. It specifies CASSTRQGLAETQYF.

V gene TRBV5-1 combines with J gene TRBJ2-2; 9 nucleotides agree with TRBD1. CDR3 length equals 17 residues. V shed 2 bases and J 0 bases; nucleotides not matched to a gene: 5. CDR1 and CDR2 from the germline V gene are SGHRS and YFSETQ. CDR3 protein: CASSLLQGAPNTGELFF. CDR3 nucleotide sequence: TGCGCCAGCAGCTTATTACAGGGGGCCCCGAACACCGGGGAGCTGTTTTTT.

The sample holds one count of this clone. This chain connects TRBV20-1 to TRBJ2-3; the match to TRBD2 covers 8 bases. After removal of 3 bases from V and 2 bases from J, the junction contained 10 bases not matched to a gene. CDR3 length equals 16 residues. Germline lookup yields CDR1 DFQATT and CDR2 SNEGSKA (reference sequence). The CDR3 DNA sequence: TGCAGTGCTAGTTCGGGGGGGTTAGTCTCCACAGATACGCAGTATTTT. Encoded protein: CSASSGGLVSTDTQYF.

The V gene is TRBV29-1, the J gene TRBJ2-2; D is possibly TRBD1 (6 bases). There are 16 residues in the CDR3. The germline V gene has CDR1 SQVTM and CDR2 ANQGSEA. Trimming stripped 4 bases from V and 1 base from J, with 16 bases between. CDR3 loop: CSVGGRETGNTGELFF. The CDR3 DNA reads TGCAGCGTTGGGGGAAGGGAGACAGGGAACACCGGGGAGCTGTTTTTT.